Listed here is a single TCR beta chain. Its cognate antigen is unknown. TCRdb's copy holds only in-frame clones and misses some; the assay was immunoSEQ multiplex PCR. The sample shows roughly 120,000 clones, roughly 83% of them seen only once. This sample is drawn from a study of PD-L1 blockade in urothelial cancer. At the level of the study: At 3 weeks (second dose) and 6 weeks after starting treatment, blood was analyzed.

Specified time point: pretreatment peripheral blood. There were between 1 and 8 samples from each patient, taken pretreatment and on-treatment. Study results and limitations: Better survival was predicted when blood TCR clonality before treatment fell below the median.

The sequenced sample was PBMCs, obtained around atezolizumab (anti-PD-L1) treatment. The source of this sequence is a man aged 45-65 years with urothelial cancer.

The chain's CDR3 is CASSSLGTGIDTQYF. CDR3 nucleotides: TGCGCCAGCAGCTCACTTGGGACAGGGATAGATACGCAGTATTTT. The chain employs TRBV5-1 and TRBJ2-3, with 9 positions matching TRBD1. Germline V gene lookup returns CDR1 SGHRS and CDR2 YFSETQ. J lost 5 bases, V lost 3 bases, and 7 bases had no gene match. CDR3 length: 15 residues. Looking up the rest from reference TRBV5-1 and TRBJ2-3 gives the full variable domain: KAGVTQTPRYLIKTRGQQVTLSCSPISGHRSVSWYQQTPGQGLQFLFEYFSETQRNKGNFPGRFSGRQFSNSRSEMNVSTLELGDSALYLCASSSLGTGIDTQYFGPGTRLTVL.